This entry is about one T cell receptor beta chain. The sample originates from a study of cytomegalovirus exposure and HLA in healthy donors. The PCR employed 60 Vbeta primers together with 13 Jbeta primers. Using immunoSEQ multiplex PCR, the repertoire was profiled, and TCRdb retains in-frame clones only, with some absent. The sample has 95,000 to 110,000 clones; approximately 76% are singletons. Germline V CDR1 and CDR2: LNHNV, YYDKDF (reference sequence). The V gene lost 5 bases and the J gene lost 5 bases, with 12 bases spanning the gap. The length of the CDR3 is 13 residues. The V gene is TRBV15, the J gene TRBJ1-1, with D unresolved. The origin of this receptor is a young man in good health and CMV-seronegative. Sequencing was done on a sample of PBMCs. As DNA, the CDR3 is TGTGCCACCAGCGCCGGGTGGCGGACTGAAGCTTTCTTT. Amino acid sequence: CATSAGWRTEAFF.